This T cell receptor beta chain is from a study of monozygotic twins with inflammatory bowel disease. Looked up from germline, CDR1 is GTSNPN and CDR2 is SVGIG (reference sequence). This CDR3 is built from 15 residues. No DNA is given; TCRdb re-called the 5' RACE reads and lists each CDR3 protein once. The repertoire table contains 200,000 to 250,000 distinct CDR3 sequences. This chain links TRBV30 with TRBJ2-3; there is no DNA to check the TCRdb D call of TRBD1. The source is a human donor with ulcerative colitis or Crohn's disease, or a healthy co-twin of an affected twin (not recorded which). Specimen: blood. The CDR3 is CAWSPRGGGEDTQYF.